This T cell receptor beta chain was captured by sequencing in a study of cytomegalovirus exposure and HLA in healthy donors. PCR amplification relied on 60 Vbeta primers (plus 13 Jbeta primers). Profiling relied on immunoSEQ multiplex PCR, and the TCRdb table lists in-frame clones only, not all of them. The sample holds 150,000 to 200,000 clones, 60% to 80% seen once. Germline V gives CDR1 MDHEN, CDR2 SYDVKM. The V and J ends lost 7 bases and 4 bases, in that order; junction bases with no gene match: 16. This CDR3 spans 19 amino acids. The source of this sequence is a woman in her forties in good health and CMV-seropositive. The J gene is TRBJ2-2, the V gene TRBV28, with TRBD1 identical over 12 bases. Material: PBMCs. CDR3 sequence reads: CASTQLAWGQGAGTGELFF. The CDR3 nucleotides are TGTGCCAGCACTCAATTGGCTTGGGGACAGGGGGCAGGCACCGGGGAGCTGTTTTTT. The variable domain in full, completed from reference TRBV28 and TRBJ2-2, reads DVKVTQSSRYLVKRTGEKVFLECVQDMDHENMFWYRQDPGLGLRLIYFSYDVKMKEKGDIPEGYSVSREKKERFSLILESASTNQTSMYLCASTQLAWGQGAGTGELFFGEGSRLTVL.